This TCR beta chain was retrieved from a study of Ad26.COV2.S vaccination and SARS-CoV-2 variants. The protocol was immunoSEQ multiplex PCR, while the TCRdb copy is restricted to in-frame clones and leaves out a portion. The sample carries about 240,000 clones, 88% recorded once. Study results and caveats: Placebo recipients and vaccine recipients were similar in non-spike TCR breadth.

Specified treatment: around 19 received Ad26.COV2.S at low or high dose, single or two shots; roughly five received placebo; per-sample allocation not given. Day 63 following the first vaccine or placebo injection was when the samples were taken. About this clone: As yet, its antigen is unknown.

The sample consisted of peripheral blood, taken in a trial of Ad26.COV2.S vaccine versus placebo. The receptor was isolated from a person between 18 and 60 years old who received the Ad26.COV2.S COVID-19 vaccine or a placebo.

The CDR3 region has the DNA TGTGCCAGCTCACCGTTGGACACAGGGGGCTTGGAGACCCAGTACTTC. Protein: CASSPLDTGGLETQYF. V gene TRBV18 combines with J gene TRBJ2-5, with 9 bases that match TRBD1. Germline CDR1 reads KGHSH; CDR2 reads LQKENI. Trimming at V came to 3 bases and at J to 5 bases, leaving 10 bases not matched to a gene. CDR3 length equals 16 residues. The full variable domain, in which reference TRBV18 and TRBJ2-5 provide the parts outside the CDR3, is NAGVMQNPRHLVRRRGQEARLRCSPMKGHSHVYWYRQLPEEGLKFMVYLQKENIIDESGMPKERFSAEFPKEGPSILRIQQVVRGDSAAYFCASSPLDTGGLETQYFGPGTRLLVL.